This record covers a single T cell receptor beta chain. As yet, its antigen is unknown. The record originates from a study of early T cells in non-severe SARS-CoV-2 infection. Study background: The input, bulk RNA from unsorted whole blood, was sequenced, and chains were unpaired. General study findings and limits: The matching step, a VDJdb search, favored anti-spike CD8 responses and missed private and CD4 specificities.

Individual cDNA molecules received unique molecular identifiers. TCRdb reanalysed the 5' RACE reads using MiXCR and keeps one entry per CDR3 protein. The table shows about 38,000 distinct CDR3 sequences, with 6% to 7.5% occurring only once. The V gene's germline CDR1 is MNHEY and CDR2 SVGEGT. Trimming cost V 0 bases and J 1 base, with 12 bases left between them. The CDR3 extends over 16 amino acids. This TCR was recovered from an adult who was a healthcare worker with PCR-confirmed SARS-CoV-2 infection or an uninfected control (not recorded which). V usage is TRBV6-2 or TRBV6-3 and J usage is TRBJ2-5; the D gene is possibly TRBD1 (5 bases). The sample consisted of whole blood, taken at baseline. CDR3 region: CASSYSIFRAQETQYF. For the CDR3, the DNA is TGTGCCAGCAGTTACTCGATTTTCAGGGCCCAAGAGACCCAGTACTTC.